Presented here are 8 T cell receptor beta chains from one specimen sequenced in a study of human T cells and chemical hapten exposure. The time point was: pre-sensitization, week 0. Sample treatment: therapeutic diphenylcyclopropenone sensitization with weekly scalp DPC. TCRdb independently ran MiXCR on the RACE reads; one entry per CDR3 protein. The sample has tens of thousands of distinct CDR3 sequences, around 7% seen once. The material sequenced was whole blood, taken in connection with sensitization to the hapten diphenylcyclopropenone (DPC). These receptors were taken from a woman between 25 and 40 years old with alopecia areata. Some clones in this sample may be carry-over from other donors' samples.

This clonotype occurred many times. V gene TRBV6-1 combines with J gene TRBJ2-2; 9 positions agree with TRBD1. The length of the CDR3 is 14 residues. The V gene's germline CDR1 is MNHNS and CDR2 SASEGT. V gave up 5 bases and J gave up 4 bases; unmatched junction bases: 2. CDR3 nucleotides: TGTGCCAGCAGTACAGGGGGCTCCACCGGGGAGCTGTTTTTT. Its translation: CASSTGGSTGELFF.

This clonotype was counted ten times or more. The J gene is TRBJ2-7, the V gene TRBV27, with 11 bases identical to TRBD2. The CDR3 consists of 15 residues. Trimming took 5 bases from V and 4 from J; bases not matched to a gene: 7. Germline V gene data show CDR1 as MNHEY and CDR2 as SMNVEV (reference sequence). The CDR3 DNA reads TGTGCCAGCAGTACAGTAACTAGCGGGAGTTACGAGCAGTACTTC. Its protein is CASSTVTSGSYEQYF.

As concerns this clonotype: The junction does not match germline at one end; this may be a read error. The V gene is TRBV7-9, the J gene TRBJ2-1; no clear D gene. Per germline, CDR1 SEHNR and CDR2 FQNEAQ (reference sequence). The CDR3 totals 12 residues. Here the CDR3 reads CVSSLYQDEQFF. The DNA of the CDR3 is TGTGTCAGCAGCTTGTATCAGGATGAGCAGTTCTTC.

V usage is TRBV12-5 and J usage is TRBJ2-5; possibly TRBD1 or TRBD2 for D (5 bases each). Germline CDR1 is LGHNT and CDR2 is FRNRAP. The CDR3 length is 15 residues. V was trimmed by 5 bases and J by 4 bases, leaving 17 bases between them. The CDR3 coding sequence is TGTGCTAGTGGTCCCGCCGGGACGGGCAGAGAGACCCAGTACTTC. This encodes CASGPAGTGRETQYF. Based on the CDR3 plus reference TRBV12-5 and TRBJ2-5, the full variable domain is DARVTQTPRHKVTEMGQEVTMRCQPILGHNTVFWYRQTMMQGLELLAYFRNRAPLDDSGMPKDRFSAEMPDATLATLKIQPSEPRDSAVYFCASGPAGTGRETQYFGPGTRLLVL.

There are a few counts of this clonotype. V gene TRBV2 combines with J gene TRBJ2-6; 7 nucleotides line up with TRBD1. This CDR3 has 17 amino acids. J was trimmed by 0 bases and V by 4 bases; bases with no gene match: 6. CDR1 and CDR2 from the germline V gene are SNHLY and FYNNEI. The DNA for the CDR3 is TGTGCCAGCAGTGCGCAGGGGGTTATCTCTGGGGCCAACGTCCTGACTTTC. Amino acids: CASSAQGVISGANVLTF.

The CDR3: CASRDGTDYGYTF. As DNA, the CDR3 is TGCGCCAGCAGAGACGGGACTGATTATGGCTACACCTTC. V and J are TRBV5-1 and TRBJ1-2, with D perhaps matching TRBD1 (5 bases). The CDR3 covers 13 residues. V lost 5 bases and J 5 bases, leaving 13 bases between the germline ends. Germline V gene data show CDR1 as SGHRS and CDR2 as YFSETQ.

This clonotype was seen many times. The chain is built from TRBV3-1 and TRBJ1-5; unclear D gene. The V gene lost 3 bases and the J gene lost 0 bases, with 12 bases spanning the gap. The CDR3 has 16 amino acids. Germline CDR1 LGHDT, CDR2 YNNKEL (reference sequence). CDR3 residues: CASSHRSLGSNQPQHF. CDR3 sequence (DNA): TGTGCCAGCAGCCACAGATCTTTGGGTAGCAATCAGCCCCAGCATTTT.

This clonotype was recorded many times. This rearrangement joins TRBV18 to TRBJ2-6; 9 nucleotides line up with TRBD1. V shed 2 bases and J 4 bases; nucleotides not matched to a gene: 6. Germline assignment: CDR1 KGHSH and CDR2 LQKENI. CDR3 length: 17 residues. DNA of the CDR3: TGTGCCAGCTCACCAACGATACAGGGGGCCGGGGCCAACGTCCTGACTTTC. This translates into CASSPTIQGAGANVLTF.